The rows below give T cell receptor beta chains drawn from one sample of a study of blood T cell repertoires in COVID-19. Profiled with immunoSEQ multiplex PCR; TCRdb holds only in-frame clones, not every one. The data contain approximately 11,000 clones, roughly 88% of them singletons. Material for sequencing was peripheral blood. These receptors all come from a human donor in a cohort sampled during active COVID-19. Each CDR3 is given with its conserved first and last residue. The D gene is left open where the match is weak. Clone size, where shown, is once, few, many, or a class for clones that have expanded.

d_call: TRBD1; cdr3_length: 15; v_call: TRBV5-4; j_call: TRBJ2-7; clone_size: .; cdr3_nt: TGTGCCAGCAGCTCCCCCGGGACAGGGGGTTACGAGCAGTACTTC; cdr3_aa: CASSSPGTGGYEQYF
d_call: TRBD2; cdr3_length: 15; v_call: TRBV10-3; j_call: TRBJ2-1; clone_size: .; cdr3_nt: TGTGCCATCAGGGGCTCTAGCGGGAGTTACAATGAGCAGTTCTTC; cdr3_aa: CAIRGSSGSYNEQFF
d_call: TRBD2; cdr3_length: 17; v_call: TRBV7-2; j_call: TRBJ2-5; clone_size: once; cdr3_nt: TGTGCCAGCAGCGCCCCCGGGACTAGCGGGAGTCTGGAGACCCAGTACTTC; cdr3_aa: CASSAPGTSGSLETQYF
d_call: .; cdr3_length: 14; v_call: TRBV7-2; j_call: TRBJ2-7; clone_size: .; cdr3_nt: TGTGCCAGCAGCCGGGGAGCGGGCCACAACGAGCAGTACTTC; cdr3_aa: CASSRGAGHNEQYF
d_call: TRBD1; cdr3_length: 16; v_call: TRBV7-9; j_call: TRBJ1-2; clone_size: .; cdr3_nt: TGTGCCAGCAGCCCGAACACAGGGGGTGAAAACTATGGCTACACCTTC; cdr3_aa: CASSPNTGGENYGYTF
d_call: .; cdr3_length: 15; v_call: TRBV5-1; j_call: TRBJ2-1; clone_size: .; cdr3_nt: TGCGCCAGCAGCTTGGATACTAGTAATTACAATGAGCAGTTCTTC; cdr3_aa: CASSLDTSNYNEQFF
d_call: .; cdr3_length: 17; v_call: TRBV27; j_call: TRBJ2-2; clone_size: .; cdr3_nt: TGTGCCAGCAGTTTAAGAGGCGGCGGCTGGGACACCGGGGAGCTGTTTTTT; cdr3_aa: CASSLRGGGWDTGELFF
d_call: .; cdr3_length: 13; v_call: TRBV6-5; j_call: TRBJ1-5; clone_size: .; cdr3_nt: TGTGCCAGCACCGCAGGTCTCAATCAGCCCCAGCATTTT; cdr3_aa: CASTAGLNQPQHF
d_call: TRBD1; cdr3_length: 18; v_call: TRBV19; j_call: TRBJ2-2; clone_size: medium-sized; cdr3_nt: TGTGCCAGTAGTACCGGGTATAAGGGACAGTCGAACACCGGGGAGCTGTTTTTT; cdr3_aa: CASSTGYKGQSNTGELFF
d_call: .; cdr3_length: 15; v_call: TRBV2; j_call: TRBJ2-7; clone_size: .; cdr3_nt: TGTGCCAGCCACACGGGGCCAGGGGAAATCTACGAGCAGTACTTC; cdr3_aa: CASHTGPGEIYEQYF
d_call: .; cdr3_length: 11; v_call: TRBV29-1; j_call: TRBJ1-1; clone_size: few; cdr3_nt: TGCAGCGTTGGACACCTCACTGAAGCTTTCTTT; cdr3_aa: CSVGHLTEAFF
d_call: .; cdr3_length: 18; v_call: TRBV5-1; j_call: TRBJ2-7; clone_size: .; cdr3_nt: TGCGCCAGCAGCTTGATCGTCCCCGGGGAGGCGAGCTCCTACGAGCAGTACTTC; cdr3_aa: CASSLIVPGEASSYEQYF
d_call: .; cdr3_length: 16; v_call: TRBV29-1; j_call: TRBJ2-3; clone_size: .; cdr3_nt: TGCAGCGTTCCGGGTGGGGGCGGAGTCCCTGGGGATACGCAGTATTTT; cdr3_aa: CSVPGGGGVPGDTQYF
d_call: .; cdr3_length: 14; v_call: TRBV7-9; j_call: TRBJ1-3; clone_size: .; cdr3_nt: TGTGCCAGCGGTGACGGGGTATCTGGAAACACCATATATTTT; cdr3_aa: CASGDGVSGNTIYF
d_call: .; cdr3_length: 13; v_call: TRBV11-2; j_call: TRBJ2-3; clone_size: .; cdr3_nt: TGTGCCAGCAGCTTCCCAGGGACAGATACGCAGTATTTT; cdr3_aa: CASSFPGTDTQYF
d_call: .; cdr3_length: 17; v_call: TRBV6-2/TRBV6-3; j_call: TRBJ1-4; clone_size: .; cdr3_nt: TGTGCCAGCAGTTACTCTCCAGGGTCTGCAACTAATGAAAAACTGTTTTTT; cdr3_aa: CASSYSPGSATNEKLFF
d_call: TRBD1; cdr3_length: 16; v_call: TRBV5-5; j_call: TRBJ2-4; clone_size: .; cdr3_nt: TGTGCCAGCATGGGACAGGGACCCCCGCCCAAAAACATTCAGTACTTC; cdr3_aa: CASMGQGPPPKNIQYF
d_call: .; cdr3_length: 15; v_call: TRBV18; j_call: TRBJ2-6; clone_size: .; cdr3_nt: TGTGCCAGCTCACAACGGGTAGCTGGGGCCAACGTCCTGACTTTC; cdr3_aa: CASSQRVAGANVLTF
d_call: TRBD1; cdr3_length: 16; v_call: TRBV3-1/TRBV3-2; j_call: TRBJ1-4; clone_size: .; cdr3_nt: TGTGCCAGCAGCCCCCCAGGACAGGCCCTTAATGAAAAACTGTTTTTT; cdr3_aa: CASSPPGQALNEKLFF
d_call: .; cdr3_length: 13; v_call: TRBV29-1; j_call: TRBJ1-2; clone_size: .; cdr3_nt: TGCAGCGTTGTGTCTGAAGGGGCGCTTGGCTACACCTTC; cdr3_aa: CSVVSEGALGYTF
d_call: .; cdr3_length: 13; v_call: TRBV7-3; j_call: TRBJ2-6; clone_size: .; cdr3_nt: TGTGCCAGCCGCCCGGGGGGGGCCAACGTCCTGACTTTC; cdr3_aa: CASRPGGANVLTF
d_call: .; cdr3_length: 13; v_call: TRBV19; j_call: TRBJ1-3; clone_size: .; cdr3_nt: TGTGCCAGTATAGGAGACTCTGGAAACACCATATATTTT; cdr3_aa: CASIGDSGNTIYF
d_call: TRBD2; cdr3_length: 16; v_call: TRBV18; j_call: TRBJ2-3; clone_size: .; cdr3_nt: TGTGCCAGCTCACCTATGACTAGCGGGAGGACAGATACGCAGTATTTT; cdr3_aa: CASSPMTSGRTDTQYF
d_call: TRBD1; cdr3_length: 16; v_call: TRBV7-8; j_call: TRBJ2-7; clone_size: .; cdr3_nt: TGTGCCAGCAGCTTCCCCGGGGACAGTCTCCCCTACGAGCAGTACTTC; cdr3_aa: CASSFPGDSLPYEQYF
d_call: .; cdr3_length: 15; v_call: TRBV5-1; j_call: TRBJ2-1; clone_size: .; cdr3_nt: TGCGCCAGCAGGTTGGGGCGACTCCCCGTCCATGAGCAGTTCTTC; cdr3_aa: CASRLGRLPVHEQFF
d_call: TRBD1; cdr3_length: 14; v_call: TRBV24-1; j_call: TRBJ1-1; clone_size: .; cdr3_nt: TGTGCCACCAGTAAAGCCGACAGGGGCACTGAAGCTTTCTTT; cdr3_aa: CATSKADRGTEAFF
d_call: .; cdr3_length: 16; v_call: TRBV9; j_call: TRBJ2-7; clone_size: few; cdr3_nt: TGTGCCAGCAGCCCCCAAGGGGGAGGGCCTTACTACGAGCAGTACTTC; cdr3_aa: CASSPQGGGPYYEQYF
d_call: .; cdr3_length: 13; v_call: TRBV19; j_call: TRBJ2-1; clone_size: .; cdr3_nt: TGTGCCAGTAGTATAGCCGGGAACCGAGAGCAGTTCTTC; cdr3_aa: CASSIAGNREQFF
d_call: .; cdr3_length: 17; v_call: TRBV12-2; j_call: TRBJ1-2; clone_size: .; cdr3_nt: TGTGCAAGTCGCTTAGCGCCGGCTCAGGACAGGCAGAATGGCTACACCTTC; cdr3_aa: CASRLAPAQDRQNGYTF
d_call: TRBD2; cdr3_length: 14; v_call: TRBV6-4; j_call: TRBJ2-3; clone_size: few; cdr3_nt: TGTGCCAGCAGCTCGGGAGGGGGCACAGATACGCAGTATTTT; cdr3_aa: CASSSGGGTDTQYF
d_call: TRBD1; cdr3_length: 19; v_call: TRBV6-6; j_call: TRBJ2-3; clone_size: .; cdr3_nt: TGTGCCAGCAGTCCCCGGACAGGGGGCAGGAGGGGTCCGCCAGATACGCAGTATTTT; cdr3_aa: CASSPRTGGRRGPPDTQYF
d_call: .; cdr3_length: 12; v_call: TRBV14; j_call: TRBJ1-2; clone_size: .; cdr3_nt: TGTGCCAGCAGCCAAGTCGGGGGTGGCTACACCTTC; cdr3_aa: CASSQVGGGYTF
d_call: .; cdr3_length: 13; v_call: TRBV12-3/TRBV12-4; j_call: TRBJ1-1; clone_size: .; cdr3_nt: TGTGCCAGCAGTCGGGACTCAGGCACTGAAGCTTTCTTT; cdr3_aa: CASSRDSGTEAFF
d_call: TRBD1; cdr3_length: 17; v_call: TRBV4-3; j_call: TRBJ1-1; clone_size: .; cdr3_nt: TGCGCCAGCAGATATACAGGGGGGCATGGAATGAACACTGAAGCTTTCTTT; cdr3_aa: CASRYTGGHGMNTEAFF
d_call: TRBD1; cdr3_length: 14; v_call: TRBV6-5; j_call: TRBJ1-1; clone_size: .; cdr3_nt: TGTGCCAGCAGTTCAGGGGCAGGGGGAACTGAAGCTTTCTTT; cdr3_aa: CASSSGAGGTEAFF
d_call: TRBD2; cdr3_length: 15; v_call: TRBV5-1; j_call: TRBJ2-1; clone_size: .; cdr3_nt: TGCGCCAGCAACCTAGCGGGAGGGTTCCACAATGAGCAGTTCTTC; cdr3_aa: CASNLAGGFHNEQFF
d_call: TRBD2; cdr3_length: 16; v_call: TRBV27; j_call: TRBJ2-1; clone_size: .; cdr3_nt: TGTGCCAGCAGTTTCTTTTTAGCGGGGGCCTACAATGAGCAGTTCTTC; cdr3_aa: CASSFFLAGAYNEQFF
d_call: .; cdr3_length: 11; v_call: TRBV10-3; j_call: TRBJ2-7; clone_size: .; cdr3_nt: TGTGCCATATCACAGGAATACGAGCAGTACTTC; cdr3_aa: CAISQEYEQYF
d_call: .; cdr3_length: 12; v_call: TRBV10-1; j_call: TRBJ2-5; clone_size: .; cdr3_nt: TGCGCCAGCAGGGACAGACAAGAGACCCAGTACTTC; cdr3_aa: CASRDRQETQYF
d_call: TRBD2; cdr3_length: 13; v_call: TRBV29-1; j_call: TRBJ2-7; clone_size: few; cdr3_nt: TGCAGCGTTGACGGGACTAGCGGCTACGAGCAGTACTTC; cdr3_aa: CSVDGTSGYEQYF
d_call: TRBD1; cdr3_length: 13; v_call: TRBV20-1; j_call: TRBJ2-7; clone_size: .; cdr3_nt: TGCAGTGCTAGTGGACAGGGTGGGAACGAGCAGTACTTC; cdr3_aa: CSASGQGGNEQYF
d_call: .; cdr3_length: 13; v_call: TRBV24-1; j_call: TRBJ2-3; clone_size: .; cdr3_nt: TGTGCCACCAGTGAGCGGACTGCAGATACGCAGTATTTT; cdr3_aa: CATSERTADTQYF
d_call: .; cdr3_length: 14; v_call: TRBV5-6; j_call: TRBJ1-6; clone_size: .; cdr3_nt: TGTGCCAGCAACCCACAGGGTTTAGCTTCACCCCTCCACTTT; cdr3_aa: CASNPQGLASPLHF
d_call: .; cdr3_length: 15; v_call: TRBV19; j_call: TRBJ2-1; clone_size: once; cdr3_nt: TGTGCCAGTAGTATAGGAACAGACTCCTACAATGAGCAGTTCTTC; cdr3_aa: CASSIGTDSYNEQFF
d_call: TRBD2; cdr3_length: 14; v_call: TRBV9; j_call: TRBJ2-3; clone_size: .; cdr3_nt: TGTGCCAGCAGCGTAGAGGCGGGAGCAGATACGCAGTATTTT; cdr3_aa: CASSVEAGADTQYF
d_call: .; cdr3_length: 11; v_call: TRBV20-1; j_call: TRBJ2-1; clone_size: .; cdr3_nt: TGCAGTGCTAGAGATGGCAGTAAGCAGTTCTTC; cdr3_aa: CSARDGSKQFF
d_call: .; cdr3_length: 15; v_call: TRBV29-1; j_call: TRBJ2-6; clone_size: once; cdr3_nt: TGCAGCGTTTCATCGACAGGATTGGGGGCCAACGTCCTGACTTTC; cdr3_aa: CSVSSTGLGANVLTF
d_call: TRBD2; cdr3_length: 19; v_call: TRBV4-2; j_call: TRBJ2-1; clone_size: .; cdr3_nt: TGTGCCAGCAGCCAAGGGACTAGCGGGAGTGGAAATTCCTACAATGAGCAGTTCTTC; cdr3_aa: CASSQGTSGSGNSYNEQFF
d_call: .; cdr3_length: 12; v_call: TRBV2; j_call: TRBJ1-2; clone_size: .; cdr3_nt: TGTGCCAGCAACGAGGGCCTGAGGGGCTACACCTTC; cdr3_aa: CASNEGLRGYTF
d_call: TRBD1; cdr3_length: 18; v_call: TRBV4-1; j_call: TRBJ1-1; clone_size: .; cdr3_nt: TGCGCCAGCAGCCCCCCACCGACAGGGTCCCCGGGGAACACTGAAGCTTTCTTT; cdr3_aa: CASSPPPTGSPGNTEAFF
d_call: TRBD2; cdr3_length: 17; v_call: TRBV19; j_call: TRBJ2-1; clone_size: .; cdr3_nt: TGTGCCACCACACCGGGACTAGCGGGAGGGCCGGGGAATGAGCAGTTCTTC; cdr3_aa: CATTPGLAGGPGNEQFF
d_call: TRBD1; cdr3_length: 17; v_call: TRBV19; j_call: TRBJ1-2; clone_size: few; cdr3_nt: TGTGCCAGCCTTCCTGTCGGCAGGGACAGGGGGAACTATGGCTACACCTTC; cdr3_aa: CASLPVGRDRGNYGYTF
d_call: .; cdr3_length: 15; v_call: TRBV7-2; j_call: TRBJ2-3; clone_size: .; cdr3_nt: TGTGCCAGCAGCCCTAGCTACCTTACCACAGATACGCAGTATTTT; cdr3_aa: CASSPSYLTTDTQYF
d_call: TRBD2; cdr3_length: 17; v_call: TRBV4-3; j_call: TRBJ2-1; clone_size: once; cdr3_nt: TGCGCCAGCAGCCAAGTCTGGTCGACTAGCGGATACAATGAGCAGTTCTTC; cdr3_aa: CASSQVWSTSGYNEQFF
d_call: .; cdr3_length: 12; v_call: TRBV3-1/TRBV3-2; j_call: TRBJ1-2; clone_size: .; cdr3_nt: TGTGCCAGCAGCCTCCGGGACTCCAGTTACACCTTC; cdr3_aa: CASSLRDSSYTF